This TCR beta chain was profiled in a study of shared clonotypes between healthy human individuals (dated by TCRdb to the early 2020s). Looking at the study overall: The cohort comprised a couple of women and a few men aged 18 to 49 years. Blood TCR repertoires of roughly 5 healthy adults were deeply sequenced to estimate repertoire size and the extent of clonotype sharing between individuals. For each donor, CD4 naive and CD4 memory were each given three plates, CD8 naive was given two plates, and CD8 memory was given one plate. To increase sequencing depth and limit assay-specific biases, TCR repertoire library preparation and sequencing were carried out by different laboratories using diverse techniques. Per donor, leukapheresis produced somewhere between about 0.9 and 9 billion PBMCs. Points the paper makes about the study in general: Naive subsets generally had larger estimated clonotype richness than memory subsets. Clonotypes shared by all four sorted-subset donors showed higher generation probabilities than non-shared clonotypes. The genetic and exposure-history diversity represented was limited by the small number of donors. Sampling was limited to blood, and TCR repertoires in tissue likely differ from TCR repertoires in blood. Sharing across several donors was observed for 4.5% to 6.5% of naive CD4, 3% to 4% of naive CD8, 2% to 2.5% of memory CD4, and 0.4% of memory CD8 clonotypes. Based on pairwise subsampling, the degree of clonotype sharing among donors was expected to be affected by sequencing depth. Incomplete sequencing was indicated by rarefaction of sorted-subset datasets, despite the large sequencing depth.

To note about this clone: Its antigen is not yet known. No base quality values were provided; no much bigger clone lies one nucleotide off.

The CDR1 and CDR2 encoded by the germline V gene are MDHEN and SYDVKM. Relative to germline, V is missing 7 bases and J is missing 6 bases, with 10 bases of the junction outside any gene match. Including the terminal cysteine and phenylalanine, the CDR3 comprises 15 residues. The kept DNA is CDR3 alone, 45 bases in frame from the first base. TCR CDR3 regions were amplified from genomic DNA by multiplex PCR using the deep immunoSEQ assay. For each cell subset, the extracted genomic DNA was distributed evenly across all wells of several immunoSEQ 96-well plates, and each plate served as one replicate. For sorted subsets, roughly 200 ng of genomic DNA, equivalent to about 30,000 T cell genomes, went into each replicate PCR. The purified libraries were quantified using a Qubit 3.0 fluorometer, sized with a Bioanalyzer 2100, and then quantified again using the KAPA Library Quantification kit. A separate single-read 150-cycle Illumina NextSeq 550 flow cell was used to sequence each immunoSEQ 96-well plate. For the original study's pipeline: Because only junctional sequences without quality scores were contained in the immunoSEQ output, filtering matching that applied to full-length reads could not be performed. To assign V/J genes and CDR3, sequences were annotated using PyIR, a Python wrapper for IgBLAST v1.9, with IMGT germline references. Reads with weak V/J assignments (E-value above 1e-6), missing CDR3, stop codons, out-of-frame junctions, or ambiguous translated residues were removed. V3J clonotypes were defined as sequences sharing the same inferred V gene, J gene, and CDR3 amino acid sequence. To compute the percentage overlap between repertoires, the number of shared unique clonotypes was divided by the size of the smaller repertoire. RTK rarefaction, the Chao1 estimator, and Recon v2.1 estimates of unobserved clonotypes were used to assess repertoire richness. For all TCRbeta clonotypes obtained by the gDNA method from a handful of donors, generation probabilities were computed with OLGA. Sourced from immuneACCESS, this table was stored by TCRdb with only in-frame sequences that have V and J called. A share of the clones is absent; for the studies checked, an unresolved V gene accounts for under half, and the remainder has no known explanation. D and trimming were read from the DNA, whereas the V and J calls and clone size are those reported in that table. The sample profile shows a few million clones; 93% of them were found once. 0.39% of the sample rests with the top ten.

The donors were healthy, HIV-negative adults who had no recently reported acute infections or vaccinations. Only Caucasian adults living in Nashville, Tennessee, USA were represented among the donors. CD4+ T cells were enriched through magnetic negative selection, after which naive cells were positively selected on CD45RA and the remaining negative fraction served as the memory subset. Blood was collected by leukapheresis, and PBMCs were isolated by Ficoll-Histopaque density gradient centrifugation and then cryopreserved in liquid nitrogen vapor phase. Analytical flow cytometry was used to check the purity and quantity of every magnetically sorted T cell population. Genomic DNA was isolated from every sorted fraction and measured by UV absorbance on a Nanodrop 2000c.

This sequence uses TRBV28 and TRBJ2-7, with 12 middle bases fitting TRBD2. The specimen sequenced was naive CD4+ T cells from PBMCs. Explained via the paper, the cell subset or site label denotes: CD45RA+ positively selected. The TCR was taken from a man between 18 and 29 years old in good health. Some clones in this sample may be carry-over from other donors' samples. The DNA reads TGTGCCAGCACTACGCTAGCGGGAGGGCCCGGCGAGCAGTACTTC. It specifies CASTTLAGGPGEQYF.